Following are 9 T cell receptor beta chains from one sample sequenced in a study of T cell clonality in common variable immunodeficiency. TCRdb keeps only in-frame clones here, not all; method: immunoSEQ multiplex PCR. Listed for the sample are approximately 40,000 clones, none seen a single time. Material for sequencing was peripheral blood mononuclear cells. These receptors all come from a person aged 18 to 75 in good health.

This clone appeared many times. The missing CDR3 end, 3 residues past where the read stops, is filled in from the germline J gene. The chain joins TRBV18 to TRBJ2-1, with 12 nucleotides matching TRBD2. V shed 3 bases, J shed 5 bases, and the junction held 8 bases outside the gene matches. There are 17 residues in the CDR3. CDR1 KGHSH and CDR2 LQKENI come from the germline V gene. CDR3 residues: CASSPPGGLAGNNEQFF. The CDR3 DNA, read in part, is TGTGCCAGCTCACCCCCGGGGGGACTAGCGGGTAACAATGAG.

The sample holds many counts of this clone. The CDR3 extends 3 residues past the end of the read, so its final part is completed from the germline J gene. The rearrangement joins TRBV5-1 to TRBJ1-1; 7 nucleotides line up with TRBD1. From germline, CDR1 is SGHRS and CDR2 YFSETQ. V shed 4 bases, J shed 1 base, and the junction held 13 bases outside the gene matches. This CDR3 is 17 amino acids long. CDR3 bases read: TGCGCCAGCAGCGTGGGTCGACAGGGAAGTTCGAACACTGAA. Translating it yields CASSVGRQGSSNTE. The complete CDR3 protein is CASSVGRQGSSNTEAFF.

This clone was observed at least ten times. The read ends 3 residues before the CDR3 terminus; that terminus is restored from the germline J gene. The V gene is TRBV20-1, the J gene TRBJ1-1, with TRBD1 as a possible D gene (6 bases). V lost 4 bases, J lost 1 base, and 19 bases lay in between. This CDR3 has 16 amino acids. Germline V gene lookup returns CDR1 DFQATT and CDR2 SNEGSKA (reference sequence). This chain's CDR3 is CSANTGRGLTNTEAFF. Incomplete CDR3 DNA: TGCAGTGCTAACACAGGGCGGGGGCTCACGAACACTGAA.

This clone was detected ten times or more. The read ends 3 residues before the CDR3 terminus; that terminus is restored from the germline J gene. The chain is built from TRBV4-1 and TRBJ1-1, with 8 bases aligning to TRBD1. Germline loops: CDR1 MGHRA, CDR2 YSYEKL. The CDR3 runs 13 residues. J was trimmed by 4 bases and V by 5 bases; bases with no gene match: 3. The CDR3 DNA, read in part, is TGCGCCAGCAGCATCACAGGGGGCACTGAA. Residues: CASSITGGTE. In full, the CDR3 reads CASSITGGTEAFF.

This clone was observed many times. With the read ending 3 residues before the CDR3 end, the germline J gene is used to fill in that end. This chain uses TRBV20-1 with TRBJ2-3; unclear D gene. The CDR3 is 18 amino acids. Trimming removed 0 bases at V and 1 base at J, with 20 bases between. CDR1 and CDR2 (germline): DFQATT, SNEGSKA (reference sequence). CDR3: CSARDSWVASSGTDTQYF. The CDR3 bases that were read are TGCAGTGCTAGAGATTCGTGGGTAGCCTCTTCTGGCACAGATACG.

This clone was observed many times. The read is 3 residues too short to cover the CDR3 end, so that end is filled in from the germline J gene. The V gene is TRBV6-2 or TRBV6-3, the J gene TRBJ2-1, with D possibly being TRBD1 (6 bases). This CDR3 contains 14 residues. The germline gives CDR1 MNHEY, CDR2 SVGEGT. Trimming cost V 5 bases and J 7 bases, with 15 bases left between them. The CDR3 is CASSRWTDSNEQFF. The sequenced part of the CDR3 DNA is TGTGCCAGCAGTCGCTGGACAGATTCTAATGAG.

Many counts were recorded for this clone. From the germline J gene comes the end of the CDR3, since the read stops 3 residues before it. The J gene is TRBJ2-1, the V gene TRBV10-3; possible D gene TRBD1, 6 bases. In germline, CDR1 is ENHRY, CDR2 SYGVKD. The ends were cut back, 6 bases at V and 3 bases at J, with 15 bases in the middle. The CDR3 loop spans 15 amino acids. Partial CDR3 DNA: TGTGCCATCAGCACTCCGGGACACAACTACAATGAG. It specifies CAISTPGHNYNE. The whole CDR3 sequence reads CAISTPGHNYNEQFF.

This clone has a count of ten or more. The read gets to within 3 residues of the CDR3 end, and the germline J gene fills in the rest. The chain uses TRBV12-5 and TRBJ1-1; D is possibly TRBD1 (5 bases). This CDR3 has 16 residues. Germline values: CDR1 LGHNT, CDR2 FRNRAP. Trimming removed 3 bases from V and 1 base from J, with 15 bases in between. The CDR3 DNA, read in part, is TGTGCTAGTGGTTTCGGGGACCCGCGGGGGAACACTGAA. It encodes CASGFGDPRGNTE. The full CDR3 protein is CASGFGDPRGNTEAFF.

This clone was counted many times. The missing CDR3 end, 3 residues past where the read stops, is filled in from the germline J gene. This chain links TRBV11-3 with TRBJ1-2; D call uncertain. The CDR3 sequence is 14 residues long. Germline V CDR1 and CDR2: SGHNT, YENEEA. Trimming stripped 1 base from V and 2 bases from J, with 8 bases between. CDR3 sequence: CASSLGRANYGYTF. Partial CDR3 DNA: TGTGCCAGCAGCTTAGGTAGGGCCAACTATGGC.